What follows are 14 T cell receptor beta chains derived from one specimen sequenced in a study of blood T cell repertoires in COVID-19. Generated by immunoSEQ multiplex PCR, the TCRdb table keeps only in-frame clones and is missing some. Here the sample spans 250,000 or so clones, around 85% being singletons. Sequencing was performed on peripheral blood. Receptor source: an elderly man with acute or convalescent COVID-19.

This rearrangement joins TRBV5-1 to TRBJ2-3; the match to TRBD2 covers 11 bases. The CDR3 length is 16 residues. The V segment lost 4 bases and the J segment 2 bases; nucleotides outside the gene matches: 6. Germline lookup yields CDR1 SGHRS and CDR2 YFSETQ. CDR3 in DNA: TGCGCCAGCAGCCCGCTAGCGGGGGGCGCCACAGATACGCAGTATTTT. Protein sequence: CASSPLAGGATDTQYF.

The chain has TRBV11-2 and TRBJ2-7; maybe TRBD1 (5 bases). Between the trimmed V and J ends, which lost 2 bases and 4 bases, there was a span of 27 bases. CDR3 length equals 19 residues. Germline CDR1 is SGHAT and CDR2 is FQNNGV. CDR3 nucleotides: TGTGCCAGCAGCTTATCGTCTATTTCGGGCAGGGATCGCTTTTACGAGCAGTACTTC. Its translation is CASSLSSISGRDRFYEQYF.

The chain employs TRBV3-1 (or the pseudogene TRBV3-2) and TRBJ2-6; 10 nucleotides line up with TRBD2. With 3 bases clipped from V and 0 bases from J, the junction kept 2 bases outside the gene matches. Germline V gene sequence: CDR1 LGHDT, CDR2 YNNKEL (reference sequence). The CDR3 is 17 amino acids. CDR3 coding DNA: TGTGCCAGCAGCCATCTAGCGGGGGCCTCTGGGGCCAACGTCCTGACTTTC. It yields the protein CASSHLAGASGANVLTF.

The rearrangement joins TRBV5-1 to TRBJ2-2, with 10 positions matching TRBD1. The V segment lost 6 bases and the J segment 5 bases; nucleotides outside the gene matches: 4. The CDR3 has 14 residues. In germline, CDR1 is SGHRS, CDR2 YFSETQ. The CDR3 nucleotides are TGCGCCAGCACGAGACAGGGGGCGACCGGGGAGCTGTTTTTT. Translated, it gives CASTRQGATGELFF.

The chain couples TRBV3-1 (or the pseudogene TRBV3-2) to TRBJ2-7; the D is unclear. The CDR3 length is 12 residues. V was pared by 3 bases and J by 2 bases, with 5 bases between. Germline lookup yields CDR1 LGHDT and CDR2 YNNKEL (reference sequence). The CDR3 sequence: CASSQSAYEQYF. For the CDR3, the DNA is TGTGCCAGCAGCCAGAGTGCCTACGAGCAGTACTTC.

In DNA form, the CDR3 reads TGTGCCAGTAGTAGCGTAAGGGGATCTGAAGCTTTCTTT. Translated: CASSSVRGSEAFF. This rearrangement joins TRBV19 to TRBJ1-1, with D perhaps TRBD1 (5 bases). Germline V gene sequence: CDR1 LNHDA, CDR2 SQIVND (reference sequence). The CDR3 is 13 amino acids. V was pared by 4 bases and J by 6 bases, with 12 bases between.

This clone appeared a few times. The rearrangement uses TRBV21-1 and TRBJ2-7; the table assigns TRBD2, which was not confirmed against the DNA. TRBV21-1 is flagged as a pseudogene. The CDR3 loop spans 12 amino acids. The CDR3 region has the DNA TGTGCCAGCAGCAAACCCGGCTACGAGCAGTACTTC. Translated, it gives CASSKPGYEQYF.

This chain connects TRBV11-2 to TRBJ2-2; TRBD1 agrees at 7 bases. J gave up 2 bases and V 5 bases, and 5 bases lay outside the gene matches. The CDR3 is 15 residues long. Germline-derived CDR1 and CDR2 are SGHAT and FQNNGV. In nucleotides, the CDR3 is TGTGCCAGCAGCCGGGGACAGCTTAACACCGGGGAGCTGTTTTTT. Its protein is CASSRGQLNTGELFF.

The rearrangement joins TRBV27 to TRBJ2-1, with TRBD1 identical over 7 bases. Germline-derived CDR1 and CDR2 are MNHEY and SMNVEV (reference sequence). The CDR3 extends over 13 amino acids. The V gene end was trimmed by 5 bases and the J gene end by 9 bases; junction bases not matched to a gene: 7. In DNA form, the CDR3 reads TGTGCCAGCAGTAACCGACAGGGTGGTGAGCAGTTCTTC. It is translated as CASSNRQGGEQFF.

A remark on this clone: The junction differs from germline at one of its ends, possibly a read error. This chain links TRBV12-3 or TRBV12-4 with TRBJ1-6; TRBD1 agrees at 7 bases. This CDR3 is 12 amino acids long. CDR3 residues: CASSRGRQRANF. CDR3 nucleotides: TGTGCCAGCAGTAGGGGGCGACAGAGGGCCAACTTT.

In this sample, this clone turned up a few times. The chain joins TRBV6-5 to TRBJ2-2; perhaps TRBD2 as D (5 bases). This CDR3 comprises 13 residues. Trimming pared 5 bases from V and 4 bases from J, leaving 8 bases between. CDR1 is MNHEY, CDR2 SVGAGI, per germline. The CDR3 protein is CASSRTSTGELFF. CDR3 sequence (DNA): TGTGCCAGCAGTAGAACTAGCACCGGGGAGCTGTTTTTT.

This clone was seen more than once but under ten times. The rearrangement uses TRBV5-1 and TRBJ1-4, with a weak D call TRBD1 (6 bases). The V end was cut by 0 bases, the J end by 2 bases, with 11 bases between. The CDR3 sequence is 16 residues long. The germline CDR1 and CDR2 sequences are SGHRS and YFSETQ. The CDR3 DNA reads TGCGCCAGCAGCTTGGATGGGGGCGCGACTAATGAAAAACTGTTTTTT. It yields the protein CASSLDGGATNEKLFF.

The chain carries TRBV5-4 and TRBJ2-3; 9 bases are shared with TRBD2. The CDR3 length is 15 residues. Unmatched junction bases numbered 4, after V lost 0 bases and J lost 5 bases. Germline V gene data show CDR1 as SGHNT and CDR2 as YYREEE (reference sequence). CDR3 protein: CASSLALAGRDTQYF. For the CDR3, the DNA is TGTGCCAGCAGCTTGGCTCTAGCGGGACGAGATACGCAGTATTTT.

The CDR3, as DNA: TGTGCCAGTAGTCAGCGACCAGCGGGGGGAATGGATACGCAGTATTTT. This gives the protein CASSQRPAGGMDTQYF. The J gene is TRBJ2-3, the V gene TRBV19, with TRBD2 identical over 9 bases. V was clipped by 5 bases and J by 6 bases; unmatched bases: 12. Germline CDR1 and CDR2: LNHDA and SQIVND (reference sequence). The CDR3 runs to 16 residues. Together with reference TRBV19 and TRBJ2-3, the CDR3 gives the full variable domain: DGGITQSPKYLFRKEGQNVTLSCEQNLNHDAMYWYRQDPGQGLRLIYYSQIVNDFQKGDIAEGYSVSREKKESFPLTVTSAQKNPTAFYLCASSQRPAGGMDTQYFGPGTRLTVL.